This record concerns one T cell receptor (beta chain) sequence. In the original processing: Cell counts per sample came from amplifying reference gene primers. Using immunoSEQ multiplex PCR, the repertoire was profiled, and TCRdb retains in-frame clones only, with some absent. The V and J calls and clone size come from that table; D and trimming were worked out from the DNA. Here the sample spans over 250,000 clones, 65% to 90% being singletons. The source of the sample is a study of blood T cell repertoires in COVID-19. For the study at large: Italy, Spain and the United States were the sources of the convalescent and acute COVID-19 samples. Sample material is recorded as cDNA or gDNA derived from T cells, B-cell-depleted T cells, or PBMCs.

There are 11 residues in the CDR3. Trimming left V 4 bases short and J 8 bases short, with 8 bases between. CDR1 and CDR2 from the germline V gene are SNHLY and FYNNEI. The receptor comes from a human donor in a cohort sampled during active COVID-19. The sample taken for sequencing was peripheral blood. This sequence joins TRBV2 and TRBJ1-2; D not resolved. The CDR3 DNA reads as TGTGCCAGCAGTGCCGGACTCGGCTACACCTTC. This translates into CASSAGLGYTF.